The sample holds one count of the clone carrying this T cell receptor beta chain. Antigen: not known. An amount of RNA that ranged from about 0.45 to 1 ug was reverse transcribed with random hexamers. TCRdb processed the immunoSEQ multiplex PCR reads anew with MiXCR; each CDR3 protein has one entry. The sample shows around 200,000 distinct CDR3 sequences, more than 85% of them seen only once. This entry belongs to a study of CD8 T cells in Susac syndrome. About the study: Clinically active disease was present in over 5 of the sequenced Susac syndrome patients. Roughly eight of these patients were in remission. When blood was drawn, the patients with Susac syndrome were therapy-naive, on corticosteroids, or on intravenous immunoglobulin alone.

The CDR3 consists of 15 residues. Per the germline V gene, CDR1 is SGHDT and CDR2 is YYEEEE. Trimming took 1 base from V and 9 from J; bases not matched to a gene: 12. From blood CD8+ and CD4+ T cells, TCR beta sequences were generated. Study observations and caveats: Susac-specific public clones were found in both the total CD8+ and the CD8+ TEMRA repertoires, with some 15 in the former and roughly five in the latter.

This sequence joins TRBV5-6 and TRBJ2-5; 7 bases line up with TRBD1. Sequencing input: CD8+ T cells from PBMCs. The TCR sequence derives from a human donor with Susac syndrome. CDR3 protein: CASSLRGTGDLPQYF. The CDR3 DNA sequence: TGTGCCAGCAGCTTGAGGGGAACAGGGGACCTGCCCCAGTACTTC.